Shown below are 19 T cell receptor beta chains from a single sample sequenced in a study of graft-versus-host responses after intestinal transplantation (dated by TCRdb to about 2021). No antigen has been identified for these receptors. In light of the paper, this sample's time point label describes: cells obtained before transplantation from donor or recipient. Libraries were prepared through the immunoSEQ multiplex PCR assay. This is the immuneACCESS table as TCRdb keeps it, with only in-frame sequences that have V and J called. A part of the clones is gone; compared with another copy, unresolved V genes explain less than half, and the rest is unexplained. The sample records over 90,000 clones, 90% to 95% of which are singletons. Clones ranked in the top ten supply 1% to 1.5% of the sample. The sample here was unstimulated CD8+ T cells sorted from spleen or lymph node cells, taken before intestinal transplant. The receptors stem from a human donor who received an intestinal transplant.

This clone was recorded only once. The gene calls are TRBV5-1 and TRBJ2-7; D is possibly TRBD1 (5 bases). Per germline, CDR1 SGHRS and CDR2 YFSETQ. Trimming pared 3 bases from V and 0 bases from J, leaving 13 bases between. The CDR3 is 15 residues long. The CDR3 spells CASSWFTGPSYEQYF. The CDR3 region has the DNA TGCGCCAGCAGCTGGTTTACAGGACCCTCCTACGAGCAGTACTTC.

J is TRBJ1-1 and V is TRBV5-1; tentative D call: TRBD1 (5 bases). Germline V lookup: CDR1 SGHRS, CDR2 YFSETQ. V gave up 7 bases and J gave up 6 bases, with 19 bases separating them. The CDR3 spans 14 residues. The CDR3: CASLGPGPPPEAFF. As DNA, the CDR3 is TGCGCCAGCCTTGGCCCGGGACCACCACCTGAAGCTTTCTTT.

The rearrangement joins TRBV6-5 to TRBJ2-7; 8 bases map to TRBD1. CDR1 and CDR2 from the germline V gene are MNHEY and SVGAGI. J gave up 4 bases and V 2 bases, and 4 bases lay outside the gene matches. CDR3 length: 14 amino acids. In nucleotides, the CDR3 is TGTGCCAGCAGTTACGGCAGGGGGCAGTACGAGCAGTACTTC. Its protein is CASSYGRGQYEQYF.

This chain joins TRBV6-1 and TRBJ1-1; D is uncertain. Germline V CDR1 and CDR2: MNHNS, SASEGT. V dropped 2 bases and J dropped 5 bases, with 12 bases sitting between them. This CDR3 has 14 amino acids. The CDR3 DNA reads TGTGCCAGCAGTGAATGGGCGAGGAGGACTGAAGCTTTCTTT. It translates to CASSEWARRTEAFF.

The chain carries TRBV29-1 and TRBJ2-7; possible D gene TRBD2, 5 bases. Per the germline V gene, CDR1 is SQVTM and CDR2 is ANQGSEA. This CDR3 comprises 11 residues. V lost 4 bases to trimming and J lost 3 bases, with 7 bases between them. CDR3 region: CSVGEGYEQYF. The CDR3 DNA follows: TGCAGCGTTGGAGAGGGCTACGAGCAGTACTTC.

The chain uses TRBV13 and TRBJ2-5, with 13 bases aligning to TRBD2. This CDR3 is built from 15 residues. V was pared by 5 bases and J by 5 bases, with 5 bases of the junction left unmatched. Germline values: CDR1 PRHDT, CDR2 FYEKMQ (reference sequence). The CDR3 protein is CASSLTSGGRETQYF. The CDR3 nucleotides are TGTGCCAGCAGCCTGACTAGCGGGGGGCGTGAGACCCAGTACTTC. Supplemented by reference TRBV13 and TRBJ2-5, the full variable domain reads AAGVIQSPRHLIKEKRETATLKCYPIPRHDTVYWYQQGPGQDPQFLISFYEKMQSDKGSIPDRFSAQQFSDYHSELNMSSLELGDSALYFCASSLTSGGRETQYFGPGTRLLVL.

J is TRBJ1-4 and V is TRBV11-1; the D gene is possibly TRBD1 (6 bases). The germline gives CDR1 SGHAT, CDR2 FQDESV (reference sequence). The CDR3 has 12 residues. Trimming took 4 bases from V and 14 from J, leaving 14 bases between them. The CDR3 nucleotides are TGTGCCAGCAGCTCCCGGACAGATCAGCTGTTTTTT. Amino acids: CASSSRTDQLFF.

The chain joins TRBV9 to TRBJ2-1; 12 bases map to TRBD2. There are 15 residues in the CDR3. Germline V gene sequence: CDR1 SGDLS, CDR2 YYNGEE. The V gene end was trimmed by 0 bases and the J gene end by 10 bases; junction bases not matched to a gene: 5. CDR3 protein: CASSVGTSGGSEQFF. CDR3 sequence (DNA): TGTGCCAGCAGCGTAGGAACTAGCGGGGGGTCGGAGCAGTTCTTC.

This clone was counted only a few times. This chain joins TRBV7-9 and TRBJ2-7; D uncertain. Germline V lookup: CDR1 SEHNR, CDR2 FQNEAQ (reference sequence). The CDR3 spans 14 residues. Trimming took off 1 base at V and 0 bases at J, with 7 bases between the two ends. The CDR3 sequence: CASSLDWSSYEQYF. The CDR3 DNA follows: TGTGCCAGCAGCTTAGATTGGTCCTCCTACGAGCAGTACTTC.

This sequence joins TRBV5-1 and TRBJ1-4; D is undetermined. The CDR3 has 13 amino acids. Germline CDR1 and CDR2: SGHRS and YFSETQ. Trimming pared 2 bases from V and 6 bases from J, leaving 8 bases between. CDR3 sequence reads: CASSLANDEKLFF. The CDR3 coding sequence is TGCGCCAGCAGCTTAGCTAATGATGAAAAACTGTTTTTT.

The chain links TRBV29-1 to TRBJ1-2, with 8 bases matching TRBD1. The CDR3 has 13 residues. V lost 4 bases to trimming and J lost 6 bases; unmatched junction nucleotides: 7. The V gene's germline CDR1 is SQVTM and CDR2 ANQGSEA. The CDR3 reads CSVVVTGVDGYTF. Written as DNA, the CDR3 is TGCAGCGTTGTAGTGACAGGGGTAGATGGCTACACCTTC.

V gene TRBV4-1 combines with J gene TRBJ1-2, with 9 bases fitting TRBD1. V dropped 0 bases and J dropped 5; count of bases not matched to a gene: 7. The CDR3 loop spans 16 amino acids. CDR1 MGHRA and CDR2 YSYEKL come from the germline V gene. CDR3 DNA sequence: TGCGCCAGCAGCCAAGATGAGGGACAGGGAACTTATGGCTACACCTTC. This gives the protein CASSQDEGQGTYGYTF.

J is TRBJ2-1 and V is TRBV9, with 10 bases lining up with TRBD1. V was pared by 4 bases and J by 1 base, with 8 bases of the junction left unmatched. Germline V gives CDR1 SGDLS, CDR2 YYNGEE. The CDR3 contains 17 residues. The CDR3 loop reads CASSQSKDRGSYNEQFF. The CDR3 DNA is TGTGCCAGCAGCCAAAGCAAGGACAGGGGGTCCTACAATGAGCAGTTCTTC.

The J gene is TRBJ2-7, the V gene TRBV7-3, with TRBD2 identical over 12 bases. This CDR3 is 18 amino acids long. Germline-derived CDR1 and CDR2 are SGHTA and FQGTGA. V shed 5 bases, J shed 3 bases, and the junction held 14 bases outside the gene matches. The CDR3 here is CASSPRRSSGGAFYEQYF. The DNA of the CDR3 is TGTGCCAGCAGCCCGCGGCGGTCTAGCGGGGGGGCCTTCTACGAGCAGTACTTC.

The chain combines TRBV2 with TRBJ1-4; maybe TRBD1 (6 bases). This CDR3 is 13 amino acids long. The germline V gene has CDR1 SNHLY and CDR2 FYNNEI. Trimming shortened V by 6 bases and J by 11 bases, and 16 bases separated the two germline ends. CDR3 amino acids: CASRVSTGSKLFF. As DNA, the CDR3 is TGTGCCAGCAGGGTTAGCACAGGGAGTAAACTGTTTTTT.

The table lists this clone with a count of one. The V and J genes are TRBV2 and TRBJ2-7; D gene uncertain. V was clipped by 3 bases and J by 5 bases, with 8 bases between them. The germline V gene has CDR1 SNHLY and CDR2 FYNNEI. The CDR3 consists of 12 residues. The CDR3 sequence is CASSDYKNEQYF. The CDR3 region has the DNA TGTGCCAGCAGTGACTATAAGAACGAGCAGTACTTC.

The chain joins TRBV11-2 to TRBJ1-2, with 9 bases matching TRBD1. CDR1 is SGHAT and CDR2 is FQNNGV in the germline V gene. Germline trimming cut 3 bases from V and 5 bases from J; bases unmatched to any gene: 10. This CDR3 spans 16 amino acids. CDR3 nucleotides: TGTGCCAGCAGCTTGGGGACAGGGATTACGGGGTATGGCTACACCTTC. As protein: CASSLGTGITGYGYTF.

The rearrangement joins TRBV4-1 to TRBJ1-2; the D is unclear. Germline-derived CDR1 and CDR2 are MGHRA and YSYEKL. V lost 8 bases and J 4 bases, leaving 11 bases between the germline ends. The CDR3 length is 12 residues. The DNA for the CDR3 is TGCGCCAGCGGTTCGGGAGGCTATGGCTACACCTTC. Its protein is CASGSGGYGYTF.

The V and J genes are TRBV10-1 and TRBJ2-5, with a tentative D call TRBD2 (7 bases). V was trimmed by 0 bases and J by 0 bases, leaving 14 bases between them. From germline, CDR1 is WNHNN and CDR2 SYGVQD (reference sequence). This CDR3 has 17 amino acids. The CDR3 nucleotides are TGCGCCAGCAGTGAGTCACGGGGGGCCGTAAACCAAGAGACCCAGTACTTC. Translation: CASSESRGAVNQETQYF.